A single sample is the source of the 15 T cell receptor beta chains below, sequenced in a study of CD8 T cells in ankylosing spondylitis. TCRdb re-derived calls from the 5' RACE reads in MiXCR, one entry per CDR3 protein. In the table there are about 360,000 distinct CDR3 sequences, 14% to 15% of which are singletons. Specimen: blood, either unsorted or a sorted T cell fraction (not recorded which). The receptors were gathered from a male donor with ankylosing spondylitis or in good health (not recorded which).

This clonotype turned up a few times. The rearrangement links TRBV20-1 to TRBJ2-1; D might be TRBD2 (5 bases). This CDR3 is 16 amino acids long. V was shortened by 3 bases and J by 4 bases, with 19 bases between the two germline ends. Per germline, CDR1 DFQATT and CDR2 SNEGSKA (reference sequence). Here the CDR3 reads CSARGAVLRYYNEQFF. The CDR3 DNA reads as TGCAGTGCTAGGGGAGCGGTTCTGCGTTATTACAATGAGCAGTTCTTC.

The genes are TRBV6-4 and TRBJ2-1; D is possibly TRBD1 (6 bases). The CDR3 length is 14 residues. V was pared by 0 bases and J by 9 bases, with 12 bases between. Germline assignment: CDR1 MRHNA and CDR2 SNTAGT. CDR3 in amino acids: CASSDSMLGGEQFF. In nucleotides, the CDR3 is TGTGCCAGCAGTGACTCCATGCTAGGGGGTGAGCAGTTCTTC.

This clonotype was found many times. J is TRBJ1-2 and V is TRBV10-3; no reliable D call. Germline CDR1 and CDR2: ENHRY and SYGVKD. The CDR3 is 16 amino acids. V lost 3 bases to trimming and J lost 3 bases, with 17 bases between them. The CDR3 reads CAISEQLRASYYGYTF. CDR3 in DNA: TGTGCCATCAGTGAACAACTTCGGGCCTCGTACTATGGCTACACCTTC.

In its sample, this clonotype was seen a few times. The chain recombines TRBV12-3 or TRBV12-4 with TRBJ1-1; 10 nucleotides align to TRBD1. This CDR3 has 15 amino acids. V was pared by 7 bases and J by 5 bases, with 10 bases of the junction left unmatched. CDR3 amino acids: CASNPTGGIWTEAFF. The DNA for the CDR3 is TGTGCCAGCAACCCGACAGGGGGCATTTGGACTGAAGCTTTCTTT.

The gene calls are TRBV5-1 and TRBJ1-2, with D hard to call. Per germline, CDR1 SGHRS and CDR2 YFSETQ. This CDR3 has 13 residues. V lost 4 bases, J lost 8 bases, and 15 bases lay in between. The CDR3 DNA sequence: TGCGCCAGCAGCCCCTCTCCGGATGGGGGCTACACCTTC. Its protein is CASSPSPDGGYTF.

The chain recombines TRBV7-8 with TRBJ1-1; 7 nucleotides line up with TRBD1. Trimming removed 0 bases from V and 8 bases from J; junction bases left unmatched: 3. From germline, CDR1 is SGHVS and CDR2 FQNEAQ. CDR3 length equals 13 residues. For the CDR3, the DNA is TGTGCCAGCAGCTTAGCACAGGGGCCGGAAGCTTTCTTT. Its translation: CASSLAQGPEAFF.

The chain joins TRBV10-3 to TRBJ2-3; 9 bases are a match to TRBD2. The CDR3 extends over 14 amino acids. J gave up 2 bases and V 6 bases, and 3 bases lay outside the gene matches. From germline, CDR1 is ENHRY and CDR2 SYGVKD. As DNA, the CDR3 is TGTGCCATCAGACTAGCGGGCACCACAGATACGCAGTATTTT. Protein sequence: CAIRLAGTTDTQYF.

In this sample, this clonotype turned up a few times. The chain recombines TRBV10-3 with TRBJ2-5; possibly TRBD2 for D (6 bases). CDR3 length: 14 amino acids. Germline V gives CDR1 ENHRY, CDR2 SYGVKD. The V end was cut by 11 bases, the J end by 7 bases, with 23 bases between. DNA for the CDR3: TGTGCCGGCGGGGAAGGCCGACCCCCGTGGACCCAGTACTTC. Its protein is CAGGEGRPPWTQYF.

J is TRBJ2-7 and V is TRBV9, with 11 positions matching TRBD2. This CDR3 region has 15 residues. From germline, CDR1 is SGDLS and CDR2 YYNGEE. The V segment lost 7 bases and the J segment 2 bases; nucleotides outside the gene matches: 8. CDR3 sequence (DNA): TGTGCCAGCCCGGAACCTAGCGGGGGGACCTACGAGCAGTACTTC. It translates to CASPEPSGGTYEQYF.

At least ten counts were recorded for this clonotype. This sequence joins TRBV10-3 and TRBJ1-5; TRBD1 is a possible D gene (5 bases). The CDR3 is 13 residues long. V lost 8 bases and J 4 bases, leaving 12 bases between the germline ends. Germline V gives CDR1 ENHRY, CDR2 SYGVKD. CDR3 bases: TGTGCCATCTCGGGGACCGGTAATCAGCCCCAGCATTTT. It codes for CAISGTGNQPQHF.

This clonotype was counted between two and nine times. The chain couples TRBV27 to TRBJ2-5; TRBD1 agrees at 9 bases. Germline V gene sequence: CDR1 MNHEY, CDR2 SMNVEV (reference sequence). The V and J ends lost 6 bases and 5 bases, in that order; junction bases with no gene match: 10. The length of the CDR3 is 15 residues. The CDR3 loop is CASSKDTGQGETQYF. The CDR3 DNA reads as TGTGCCAGCAGCAAAGATACAGGACAGGGGGAGACCCAGTACTTC.

This chain uses TRBV5-1 with TRBJ2-5, with 10 nucleotides matching TRBD2. The germline V gene has CDR1 SGHRS and CDR2 YFSETQ. The CDR3 consists of 15 residues. Germline trimming cut 4 bases from V and 2 bases from J; bases unmatched to any gene: 5. Written as DNA, the CDR3 is TGCGCCAGCAGCCTCGGACTAGCGGCTCAAGAGACCCAGTACTTC. It specifies CASSLGLAAQETQYF.

The V call is TRBV3-1, the J call TRBJ2-1, with 12 positions matching TRBD2. CDR3 length: 16 amino acids. V lost 1 base to trimming and J lost 6 bases; unmatched junction nucleotides: 4. Looked up from germline, CDR1 is LGHDT and CDR2 is YNNKEL (reference sequence). The CDR3 coding sequence is TGTGCCAGCAGCCAAGGTCTAGCGGGGGGGCTCAATGAGCAGTTCTTC. This sequence encodes CASSQGLAGGLNEQFF.

The chain has TRBV20-1 and TRBJ2-3; D possibly corresponds to TRBD2 (6 bases). The CDR3 runs to 14 residues. CDR1 and CDR2 (germline): DFQATT, SNEGSKA (reference sequence). Trimming left V 4 bases short and J 7 bases short, with 18 bases between. The CDR3 coding sequence is TGCAGTGCTAAGGAGGGCCGAGGAATCAATACGCAGTATTTT. As protein: CSAKEGRGINTQYF.

The V call is TRBV18, the J call TRBJ1-1; D remains ambiguous. Trimming took off 3 bases at V and 1 base at J, with 9 bases between the two ends. From germline, CDR1 is KGHSH and CDR2 LQKENI. CDR3 length: 14 residues. This chain's CDR3 is CASSPEYSNTEAFF. In DNA form, the CDR3 reads TGTGCCAGCTCACCTGAGTATTCGAACACTGAAGCTTTCTTT. Together with reference TRBV18 and TRBJ1-1, the CDR3 gives the full variable domain: NAGVMQNPRHLVRRRGQEARLRCSPMKGHSHVYWYRQLPEEGLKFMVYLQKENIIDESGMPKERFSAEFPKEGPSILRIQQVVRGDSAAYFCASSPEYSNTEAFFGQGTRLTVV.